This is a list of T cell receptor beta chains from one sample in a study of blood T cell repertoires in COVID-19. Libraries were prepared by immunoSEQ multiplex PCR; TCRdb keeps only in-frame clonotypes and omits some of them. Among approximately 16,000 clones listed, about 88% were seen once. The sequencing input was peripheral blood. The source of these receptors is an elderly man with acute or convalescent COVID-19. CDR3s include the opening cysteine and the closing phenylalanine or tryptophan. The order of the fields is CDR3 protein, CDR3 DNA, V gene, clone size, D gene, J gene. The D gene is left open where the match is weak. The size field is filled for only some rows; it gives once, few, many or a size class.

CASSQEEASGGYTF TGCGCCAGCAGCCAAGAAGAGGCCTCGGGTGGCTACACCTTC TRBV4-1 . . TRBJ1-2
CASSIVHYSTSGGANEQFF TGTGCCAGTAGTATAGTTCACTACTCCACTAGCGGGGGGGCGAATGAGCAGTTCTTC TRBV19 . TRBD2 TRBJ2-1
CASSLGREGIYEQYF TGTGCCAGCAGCTTGGGAAGGGAGGGAATCTACGAGCAGTACTTC TRBV7-9 . TRBD2 TRBJ2-7
CASSFLGESTEAFF TGTGCCAGCAGTTTTCTGGGCGAGAGCACTGAAGCTTTCTTT TRBV6-5 . . TRBJ1-1
CASSQLTGTSGSNGELFF TGCGCCAGCAGTCAATTAACCGGGACTAGCGGTTCAAACGGGGAGCTGTTTTTT TRBV23-1 . TRBD2 TRBJ2-2
CASSYSGEYSPLHF TGTGCCAGCAGTTACTCAGGGGAATATTCACCCCTCCACTTT TRBV6-2/TRBV6-3 . . TRBJ1-6
CASSPGLAGGQQDTQYF TGTGCCAGTTCGCCGGGACTAGCGGGGGGGCAACAAGATACGCAGTATTTT TRBV19 . TRBD2 TRBJ2-3
CASSIGQGNTEAFF TGTGCCAGTAGTATAGGCCAGGGGAACACTGAAGCTTTCTTT TRBV19 . . TRBJ1-1
CASSKEGNTEAFF TGTGCCAGCTCGAAAGAGGGGAACACTGAAGCTTTCTTT TRBV19 . . TRBJ1-1
CASSLTGPNSPLHF TGTGCCAGCAGCTTAACTGGGCCCAATTCACCCCTCCACTTT TRBV7-3 . . TRBJ1-6
CASSRTGGLGETQYF TGTGCCAGCAGCCGTACAGGGGGCTTGGGAGAGACCCAGTACTTC TRBV11-2 . TRBD1 TRBJ2-5
CSVDPTENTEAFF TGCAGCGTTGACCCGACAGAGAACACTGAAGCTTTCTTT TRBV29-1 . . TRBJ1-1
CASSLARGARSQETQYF TGTGCCAGCAGCTTAGCGCGTGGGGCGCGGTCACAAGAGACCCAGTACTTC TRBV7-8 . . TRBJ2-5
CATSRGETQYF TGTGCCACCAGCCGAGGAGAGACCCAGTACTTC TRBV24-1 . . TRBJ2-5
CASGWDSHSPLHF TGTGCCAGCGGATGGGACAGCCATTCACCCCTCCACTTT TRBV27 . TRBD1 TRBJ1-6
CASSLTAPTNTGELFF TGCGCCAGCAGCTTAACAGCCCCCACGAACACCGGGGAGCTGTTTTTT TRBV5-1 . . TRBJ2-2
CASTRQGEAEKLFF TGTGCCAGCACCAGACAGGGGGAGGCCGAAAAACTGTTTTTT TRBV2 . TRBD1 TRBJ1-4
CASRRHEGDTEAFF TGTGCCAGTAGACGACACGAGGGGGACACTGAAGCTTTCTTT TRBV19 . . TRBJ1-1
CAWSVGQANSPLHF TGTGCCTGGAGTGTAGGACAGGCCAATTCACCCCTCCACTTT TRBV30 . TRBD1 TRBJ1-6
CASSENRVTEAFF TGCGCCAGCAGTGAGAACAGAGTCACTGAAGCTTTCTTT TRBV10-2 . . TRBJ1-1
CASSFTGAGELFF TGTGCCAGCAGTTTTACAGGGGCCGGGGAGCTGTTTTTT TRBV12-3/TRBV12-4 . TRBD1 TRBJ2-2
CASSLTGSNTEAFF TGTGCCAGCAGCCTGACAGGGTCGAACACTGAAGCTTTCTTT TRBV7-8 . TRBD1 TRBJ1-1
CASAQGPNEKLFF TGTGCCAGCGCACAGGGTCCTAATGAAAAACTGTTTTTT TRBV6-5 . . TRBJ1-4
CASRLAGRGEQYF TGTGCCAGCAGGCTAGCGGGACGAGGCGAGCAGTACTTC TRBV2 . TRBD2 TRBJ2-7
CASSSGTSGRNEQFF TGTGCCAGCAGCTCAGGGACTAGCGGGAGGAATGAGCAGTTCTTC TRBV5-6 . TRBD2 TRBJ2-1
CASSVEGANYGYTF TGTGCCAGCAGCGTCGAGGGAGCTAACTATGGCTACACCTTC TRBV13 . . TRBJ1-2
CASSYGTGNYNEQFF TGTGCCAGCAGTTACGGGACAGGGAACTACAATGAGCAGTTCTTC TRBV6-2/TRBV6-3 . TRBD1 TRBJ2-1
CASSRTLGGHYGYTF TGTGCCAGCAGCCGTACCCTCGGGGGGCATTACGGCTACACCTTC TRBV7-8 once . TRBJ1-2
CASSVQGRTEAFF TGTGCCAGCAGTGTACAGGGGAGGACTGAAGCTTTCTTT TRBV2 . TRBD1 TRBJ1-1
CASSVGTGLEQYF TGTGCCAGCAGCGTAGGGACAGGGTTAGAGCAGTACTTC TRBV9 . TRBD1 TRBJ2-7
CASSKGEGFYGYTF TGTGCCAGCAGCAAAGGGGAGGGGTTTTATGGCTACACCTTC TRBV21-1 once . TRBJ1-2
CASSVRLAGRYEQYF TGTGCCAGCAGCGTCAGACTAGCGGGAAGATACGAGCAGTACTTC TRBV5-4 . TRBD2 TRBJ2-7
CASSIGGRYNEQFF TGTGCCAGTAGTATAGGGGGCCGGTACAATGAGCAGTTCTTC TRBV19 . . TRBJ2-1
CASSSRDSSYEQYF TGTGCCAGCAGTTCCCGGGACAGCTCCTACGAGCAGTACTTC TRBV27 . TRBD1 TRBJ2-7
CASSYSLGGDTEAFF TGTGCCAGCAGTTACTCCCTAGGGGGGGACACTGAAGCTTTCTTT TRBV6-5 . . TRBJ1-1
CASSLGDGEGRPQHF TGCGCCAGCAGCTTGGGCGACGGGGAGGGACGGCCCCAGCATTTT TRBV5-1 once . TRBJ1-5
CASSFRIIGGQGVTEQYF TGTGCCAGCAGCTTTAGGATAATTGGAGGACAGGGAGTTACAGAGCAGTACTTC TRBV7-2 . TRBD1 TRBJ2-7
CAISVLSWEGKGTSYNEQFF TGTGCCATCAGTGTACTGAGTTGGGAGGGAAAGGGTACCTCCTACAATGAGCAGTTCTTC TRBV10-3 few TRBD2 TRBJ2-1
CASSLARVGTEAFF TGCGCCAGCAGCTTGGCCAGGGTCGGCACTGAAGCTTTCTTT TRBV5-1 few . TRBJ1-1
CATSRVASGSYEQYF TGTGCCACCAGCAGAGTGGCTAGCGGGAGCTACGAGCAGTACTTC TRBV15 once TRBD2 TRBJ2-7
CASTLGTSGYNEQFF TGTGCCAGTACTCTCGGGACTAGCGGCTACAATGAGCAGTTCTTC TRBV19 . TRBD2 TRBJ2-1